Listed below are T cell receptor beta chains from one sample, sequenced in a study of CD8+ T cells in alopecia areata. Assay: immunoSEQ multiplex PCR; the TCRdb copy retains only in-frame clones and omits some. The sample records about 140,000 clones, 82% being singletons. Sequenced material: CD8+ T cells sorted from blood, taken at week 4, from a patient treated with tofacitinib. The receptors were sampled from a human donor with alopecia areata. CDR3s include the opening cysteine and the closing phenylalanine or tryptophan. Each record gives: J gene, D gene, clone size, V gene, CDR3 protein, CDR3 DNA. A D gene is named only where the DNA matches it firmly. Clone size is shown for a subset of rows, as once, few, many or a class of expanded clone.

>TRBJ2-3|TRBD2|few|TRBV7-6
CASSFFAGTSGGLGTTDTQYF
TGTGCCAGCAGCTTCTTTGCCGGGACTAGCGGGGGGCTCGGTACCACAGATACGCAGTATTTT
>TRBJ2-5|.|.|TRBV7-9
CASTNGQWGETQYF
TGTGCCAGCACCAACGGACAGTGGGGTGAGACCCAGTACTTC
>TRBJ2-2|.|.|TRBV6-5
CASSYRGTSRLFF
TGTGCCAGCAGTTACCGAGGGACCTCTAGGCTGTTTTTT
>TRBJ2-5|.|.|TRBV7-8
CASSLAGQMGETQYF
TGTGCCAGCAGCTTAGCGGGGCAAATGGGGGAGACCCAGTACTTC
>TRBJ2-3|.|.|TRBV4-1
CASSQEPAGVADTQYF
TGCGCCAGCAGCCAAGAACCGGCCGGTGTAGCAGATACGCAGTATTTT
>TRBJ2-4|.|.|TRBV19
CASMGGENIQYF
TGTGCCAGTATGGGGGGAGAAAACATTCAGTACTTC
>TRBJ2-7|.|.|TRBV4-1
CASSQGVGRSVYF
TGCGCCAGCAGCCAAGGGGTTGGCAGGTCTGTGTACTTC
>TRBJ2-7|.|.|TRBV7-9
CASSLAFEQYF
TGTGCCAGCAGCTTAGCATTTGAACAGTACTTC
>TRBJ2-1|.|.|TRBV4-1
CASSQEGRLANEQFF
TGCGCCAGCAGCCAAGAAGGTAGGCTAGCCAATGAGCAGTTCTTC
>TRBJ2-6|.|.|TRBV7-8
CASSSGIFGANVLTF
TGTGCCAGCAGCTCCGGTATTTTTGGGGCCAACGTCCTGACTTTC
>TRBJ2-7|.|.|TRBV5-1
CASRTESHSSYEQYF
TGCGCCAGTAGAACAGAATCACACAGCTCCTACGAGCAGTACTTC
>TRBJ2-1|.|.|TRBV14
CASSQDYSPSPYNEQFF
TGTGCCAGCAGCCAAGATTACTCCCCCTCCCCCTACAATGAGCAGTTCTTC
>TRBJ2-3|TRBD2|.|TRBV29-1
CSAPIEGLVTDTQYF
TGCAGCGCCCCAATAGAGGGACTAGTGACAGATACGCAGTATTTT
>TRBJ2-7|.|.|TRBV5-6
CASSWGTVSSYEQYF
TGTGCCAGCAGCTGGGGGACGGTGAGCTCCTACGAGCAGTACTTC
>TRBJ1-5|.|.|TRBV6-5
CASSGLQGQPQHF
TGTGCCAGCAGTGGACTCCAGGGACAGCCCCAGCATTTT
>TRBJ2-1|TRBD1|.|TRBV19
CASSTVSGQGAYEQFF
TGTGCCAGTAGTACAGTTTCGGGACAGGGGGCTTATGAGCAGTTCTTC
>TRBJ2-3|.|.|TRBV27
CASSSSGYTDTQYF
TGTGCCAGCAGTTCCAGCGGATACACAGATACGCAGTATTTT
>TRBJ2-7|TRBD1|.|TRBV29-1
CSVLGQGVTYEQYF
TGCAGCGTCCTCGGACAGGGCGTAACCTACGAGCAGTACTTC
>TRBJ2-7|.|.|TRBV29-1
CSYFDSYEQYF
TGCAGCTACTTCGACAGCTACGAGCAGTACTTC
>TRBJ2-3|.|few|TRBV30
CAWSGGTDTQYF
TGTGCCTGGAGTGGAGGGACAGATACGCAGTATTTT
>TRBJ2-2|.|once|TRBV7-9
CASPPGTGELFF
TGTGCCAGCCCCCCGGGCACCGGGGAGCTGTTTTTT
>TRBJ1-1|.|.|TRBV27
CASSLGGDTEAFF
TGTGCCAGCAGTTTAGGGGGCGACACTGAAGCTTTCTTT
>TRBJ1-1|.|.|TRBV6-5
CASRIGLGTEAFF
TGTGCCAGCAGGATAGGGTTAGGCACTGAAGCTTTCTTT
>TRBJ1-1|.|.|TRBV28
CASSYREFTEAFF
TGTGCCAGCAGTTATAGGGAGTTCACTGAAGCTTTCTTT
>TRBJ2-1|TRBD2|.|TRBV29-1
CSVEDRTSGGATYNEQFF
TGCAGCGTTGAAGATCGCACTAGCGGGGGGGCCACCTACAATGAGCAGTTCTTC
>TRBJ2-7|.|.|TRBV7-2
CASSLVAGQNSYEQYF
TGTGCCAGCAGCTTAGTAGCCGGACAGAATTCCTACGAGCAGTACTTC
>TRBJ2-7|.|.|TRBV30
CAWSVVWYEQYF
TGTGCCTGGAGTGTTGTTTGGTACGAGCAGTACTTC
>TRBJ2-1|.|.|TRBV27
CASSSGSLPYNEQFF
TGTGCCAGCAGTTCGGGCTCACTCCCCTACAATGAGCAGTTCTTC
>TRBJ1-1|.|.|TRBV6-1
CASSEVDWDTEAFF
TGTGCCAGCAGTGAAGTGGACTGGGACACTGAAGCTTTCTTT
>TRBJ2-5|TRBD1|.|TRBV2
CASSETGARGETQYF
TGTGCCAGCAGTGAAACAGGGGCGCGAGGAGAGACCCAGTACTTC
>TRBJ2-7|.|once|TRBV4-1
CASSQQPGVSYEQYF
TGCGCCAGCAGCCAGCAACCGGGCGTTTCCTACGAGCAGTACTTC
>TRBJ2-5|.|.|TRBV7-6
CASSSLQGQETQYF
TGTGCCAGCAGCTCTTTACAGGGCCAAGAGACCCAGTACTTC
>TRBJ2-7|.|.|TRBV9
CASSPEGGSYEQYF
TGTGCCAGCAGCCCAGAGGGCGGGTCCTACGAGCAGTACTTC
>TRBJ2-3|TRBD2|.|TRBV9
CASGEGGTNSDTQYF
TGTGCCAGCGGGGAGGGTGGGACTAATTCAGATACGCAGTATTTT
>TRBJ2-3|TRBD1|.|TRBV7-9
CASNSLDRGTDTQYF
TGTGCCAGCAACTCGCTGGACAGGGGCACAGATACGCAGTATTTT
>TRBJ2-7|.|.|TRBV7-2
CASSLGRGVSNHEQYF
TGTGCCAGCAGCTTAGGTAGGGGGGTCTCGAATCACGAGCAGTACTTC
>TRBJ1-3|TRBD1|once|TRBV11-3
CASGDRGAGNTIYF
TGTGCCAGCGGCGACAGGGGAGCTGGAAACACCATATATTTT
>TRBJ2-2|TRBD1|.|TRBV19
CASTKDRGGGELFF
TGTGCCAGTACCAAGGACAGGGGTGGCGGGGAGCTGTTTTTT
>TRBJ2-7|.|.|TRBV11-3
CASSPGGYDEQYF
TGTGCCAGCAGCCCCGGGGGCTACGACGAGCAGTACTTC
>TRBJ2-5|.|.|TRBV2
CASRDLDGQETQYF
TGTGCCAGCCGTGACCTGGACGGGCAAGAGACCCAGTACTTC
>TRBJ2-1|.|.|TRBV7-9
CASSLQFF
TGTGCCAGCAGCTTACAGTTCTTC
>TRBJ2-5|.|.|TRBV6-4
CASKDTGAQETQYF
TGTGCCAGCAAAGATACCGGGGCACAAGAGACCCAGTACTTC
>TRBJ1-2|.|.|TRBV7-2
CASSSTGYGYTF
TGTGCCAGCAGCTCAACAGGGTATGGCTACACCTTC
>TRBJ2-7|.|.|TRBV9
CASSVGSGWDEQYF
TGTGCCAGCAGCGTAGGTTCTGGGTGGGACGAGCAGTACTTC
>TRBJ2-1|.|once|TRBV5-1
CAASRGSGEQFF
TGCGCCGCATCGAGGGGGTCGGGTGAGCAGTTCTTC